The 8 T cell receptor beta chains in this list originate from one sample, sequenced in a study of spatial heterogeneity in lung cancer. TCRdb called the 5' RACE reads again in MiXCR, with one record for every CDR3 protein. Among about 10,000 distinct CDR3 sequences listed, over 3% were seen once. Time point given: sample taken at primary tumor resection. Unsorted tumor, nontumor lung tissue or cryopreserved PBMC supplied the whole RNA. Material: PBMCs, obtained at surgery. Receptors originate from a female donor with early-stage non-small cell lung cancer.

This clonotype is termed medium-sized (0.01 to 0.1%). This beta chain is a stray read from a library made for alpha chains; its abundance is not meaningful. V gene TRBV4-2 combines with J gene TRBJ2-7; D is unresolved. The CDR3 runs 13 residues. Trimming removed 6 bases from V and 1 base from J, with 10 bases in between. Per the germline V gene, CDR1 is LGHNA and CDR2 is YNFKEQ. CDR3 DNA sequence: TGTGCCAGCAGTCAGTACATGTCCTACGAGCAGTACTTC. Translating it yields CASSQYMSYEQYF.

This clonotype occurred many times. Little can be read into the size of this beta chain, an off-target read in a library designed for alpha chains. The V and J genes are TRBV12-3 or TRBV12-4 and TRBJ2-7; tentatively, D is TRBD1 (6 bases). Trimming cost V 3 bases and J 4 bases, with 10 bases left between them. The CDR3 loop spans 13 amino acids. The CDR3 nucleotides are TGTGCCAGCAGTTTGGGGGCCGAGTACGAGCAGTACTTC. Translation: CASSLGAEYEQYF.

This clonotype showed up many times. The library was prepared for alpha chains; this beta chain is a stray read, so its frequency means little. The CDR3 region is CASSKGRSSWGTDTQYF. The CDR3 DNA sequence: TGTGCCAGCAGCAAAGGCCGGTCCAGTTGGGGCACAGATACGCAGTATTTT. The chain has TRBV21-1 and TRBJ2-3. TRBV21-1 is a pseudogene locus. The CDR3 has 17 amino acids.

Points on this clonotype: This beta chain is a stray read from a library made for alpha chains; its abundance is not meaningful. The genes are TRBV13 and TRBJ2-3; 9 positions agree with TRBD2. Trimming took 5 bases from V and 0 from J; bases not matched to a gene: 6. Germline CDR1 reads PRHDT; CDR2 reads FYEKMQ (reference sequence). This CDR3 contains 16 residues. CDR3 sequence: CASSLRLAASTDTQYF. The DNA of the CDR3 is TGTGCCAGCAGCCTCCGACTAGCGGCAAGCACAGATACGCAGTATTTT.

This clonotype was seen more than once but under ten times. This beta chain is a stray sequence in a library constructed for alpha chains; its clone size is not meaningful. This chain joins TRBV20-1 and TRBJ2-1; 15 bases fit TRBD2. The CDR3 extends over 18 amino acids. Losses at the gene ends were 6 bases for V and 9 bases for J; bases not matched to a gene: 18. Germline V gene data show CDR1 as DFQATT and CDR2 as SNEGSKA (reference sequence). CDR3 coding DNA: TGCAGTGCCATAAGGGACTCAGGACTAGCGGGAGGGCCTGGTGAGCAGTTCTTC. Amino acids: CSAIRDSGLAGGPGEQFF.

This clonotype was counted at least ten times. Because this beta chain is a stray read in a library intended to capture alpha chains, its abundance should not be given much weight. The chain joins TRBV29-1 to TRBJ1-2; D unclear. The CDR3 has 13 residues. V shed 1 base and J shed 4 bases, with 10 bases lying between them. The V gene's germline CDR1 is SQVTM and CDR2 ANQGSEA. For the CDR3, the DNA is TGCAGCGTTGAAGCGGTAGGGTCCTATGGCTACACCTTC. It specifies CSVEAVGSYGYTF.

The table lists this clonotype with many counts. This beta chain turned up in a library designed for alpha chains; as an off-target read, its abundance says little. The genes are TRBV11-2 and TRBJ2-7; no reliable D call. This CDR3 spans 13 amino acids. V dropped 4 bases and J dropped 2 bases, with 9 bases sitting between them. Germline V gene lookup returns CDR1 SGHAT and CDR2 FQNNGV. The CDR3 bases are TGTGCCAGCAGCTCAGAATCGGCCTACGAGCAGTACTTC. Encoded protein: CASSSESAYEQYF.

This clonotype has ten or more counts. In a library made to pick up alpha chains, this beta chain is a stray read with a size that means little. J is TRBJ2-5 and V is TRBV20-1, with 8 positions matching TRBD1. The CDR3 sequence is 14 residues long. Unmatched junction bases numbered 4, after V lost 3 bases and J lost 1 base. Per germline, CDR1 DFQATT and CDR2 SNEGSKA (reference sequence). The CDR3 loop reads CSASITGGQETQYF. The CDR3 nucleotides read TGCAGTGCTAGCATTACAGGGGGCCAAGAGACCCAGTACTTC.